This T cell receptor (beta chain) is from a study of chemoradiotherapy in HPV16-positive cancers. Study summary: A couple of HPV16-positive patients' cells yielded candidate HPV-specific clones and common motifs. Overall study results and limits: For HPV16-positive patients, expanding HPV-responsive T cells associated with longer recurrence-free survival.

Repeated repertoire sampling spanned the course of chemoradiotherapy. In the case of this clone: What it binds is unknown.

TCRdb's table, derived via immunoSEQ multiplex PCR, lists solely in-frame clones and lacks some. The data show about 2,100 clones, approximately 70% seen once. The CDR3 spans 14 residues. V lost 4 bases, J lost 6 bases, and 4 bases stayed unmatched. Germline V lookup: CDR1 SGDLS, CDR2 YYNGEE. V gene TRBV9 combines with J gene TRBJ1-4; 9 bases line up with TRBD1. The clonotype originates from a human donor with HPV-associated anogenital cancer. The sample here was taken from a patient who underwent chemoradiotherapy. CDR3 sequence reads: CASSQRQGDEKLFF. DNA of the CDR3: TGTGCCAGCAGCCAACGACAGGGGGATGAAAAACTGTTTTTT.